Following are 16 T cell receptor beta chains from one sample sequenced in a study of CXCR3-negative and CXCR3-positive naive CD8 T cells. The study's findings and limits: Naive cells positive for CXCR3 carried more hydrophobic TRB CDR3s than CXCR3-negative ones.

Via 5' RACE with UMI labels, TRB cDNA libraries were prepared. TCRdb re-analyzed the 5' RACE reads; it lists each CDR3 protein once, without DNA. The sample data list just under 90,000 distinct CDR3 sequences. The antigens of these receptors remain unknown. Sequenced material: naive CXCR3+ CD8+ T cells from blood. Subset: CD45RO-CCR7+CD27+CD95- naive CD8+ T cells expressing CXCR3 (TNR3+). These receptor sequences come from a human donor in good health. Some clones in this sample may be carry-over from other donors' samples.

This chain uses TRBV6-5 with TRBJ2-3; TCRdb proposes TRBD1, but this gene call is untestable without DNA. CDR3 length: 15 amino acids. Germline loops: CDR1 MNHEY, CDR2 SVGAGI. The chain's CDR3 is CASSSPDRAIDTQYF.

This chain uses TRBV2 with TRBJ2-1. This CDR3 has 15 residues. Per germline, CDR1 SNHLY and CDR2 FYNNEI. CDR3 in amino acids: CASSYTGGSYNEQFF.

This chain joins TRBV7-2 and TRBJ2-7; TCRdb gives TRBD2 as the D gene, but with no DNA this cannot be confirmed. The CDR3 runs 14 residues. CDR1 is SGHTA, CDR2 FQGNSA, per germline. The CDR3 is CASSFLAGVREQYF.

V is TRBV20-1 and J is TRBJ1-1. This CDR3 comprises 12 residues. CDR1 is DFQATT, CDR2 SNEGSKA, per germline (reference sequence). The CDR3 loop reads CSARQSNTEAFF.

This CDR3 is CASSDPGLAGGIPLQETQYF. The chain uses TRBV9 and TRBJ2-5; the TCRdb call, TRBD2, lacks DNA for checking. Germline V gene lookup returns CDR1 SGDLS and CDR2 YYNGEE. CDR3 length: 20 amino acids. The complete variable domain, with remaining parts taken from reference TRBV9 and TRBJ2-5, reads DSGVTQTPKHLITATGQRVTLRCSPRSGDLSVYWYQQSLDQGLQFLIQYYNGEERAKGNILERFSAQQFPDLHSELNLSSLELGDSALYFCASSDPGLAGGIPLQETQYFGPGTRLLVL.

The rearrangement links TRBV6-5 to TRBJ2-7; TCRdb reports TRBD1, a call that lacks DNA to check it against. The CDR3 loop spans 13 amino acids. Germline CDR1 and CDR2: MNHEY and SVGAGI. CDR3 sequence: CASSTRGAYEQYF.

The genes are TRBV4-1 and TRBJ2-2. Germline V CDR1 and CDR2: MGHRA, YSYEKL. The CDR3 is 13 residues long. CDR3: CASSQVGPGELFF.

The V call is TRBV11-3, the J call TRBJ2-1; the TRBD2 assignment by TCRdb is unverifiable without DNA. CDR1 is SGHNT and CDR2 is YENEEA in the germline V gene. The CDR3 length is 15 residues. CDR3 amino acids: CASSQGLAGVNEQFF.

The genes are TRBV12-3 or TRBV12-4 and TRBJ2-1. The CDR3 spans 15 residues. CDR3 loop: CASSFGDLGYNEQFF.

The chain recombines TRBV7-8 with TRBJ2-1; TCRdb gives TRBD1 as the D gene, but with no DNA this cannot be confirmed. The CDR3 has 17 residues. The germline gives CDR1 SGHVS, CDR2 FQNEAQ. CDR3 protein: CASSQLRVGPRYEEQFF.

This chain's CDR3 is CASSSTRDRGPDYTF. The chain uses TRBV28 and TRBJ1-2; there is no DNA to check the TCRdb D call of TRBD1. Looked up from germline, CDR1 is MDHEN and CDR2 is SYDVKM. The CDR3 has 15 residues.

The chain joins TRBV29-1 to TRBJ2-3; no DNA is available, so the TRBD1 call from TCRdb remains unchecked. Germline V gene data show CDR1 as SQVTM and CDR2 as ANQGSEA. This CDR3 is built from 14 residues. The CDR3 region is CSVAWGREEDTQYF.

The rearrangement joins TRBV29-1 to TRBJ2-7. Per germline, CDR1 SQVTM and CDR2 ANQGSEA. CDR3 length: 13 amino acids. CDR3 sequence: CSVRTANWYEQYF.

The chain is built from TRBV7-9 and TRBJ2-3; the D call from TCRdb, TRBD2, cannot be confirmed without DNA. CDR3 length: 19 amino acids. The germline gives CDR1 SEHNR, CDR2 FQNEAQ (reference sequence). The chain's CDR3 is CASSPAHGTSGASTDTQYF. Complete variable domain (other parts from reference TRBV7-9 and TRBJ2-3): DTGVSQNPRHKITKRGQNVTFRCDPISEHNRLYWYRQTLGQGPEFLTYFQNEAQLEKSRLLSDRFSAERPKGSFSTLEIQRTEQGDSAMYLCASSPAHGTSGASTDTQYFGPGTRLTVL.

The V and J genes are TRBV6-5 and TRBJ1-1. The CDR3 runs 14 residues. From germline, CDR1 is MNHEY and CDR2 SVGAGI. This chain's CDR3 is CASSYSQLEAEAFF.

This rearrangement joins TRBV27 to TRBJ2-5; TCRdb designates TRBD2, a call that cannot be tested without DNA. Per germline, CDR1 MNHEY and CDR2 SMNVEV (reference sequence). There are 15 residues in the CDR3. CDR3 sequence: CASSPSLVGLETQYF.